The following is a TCR beta chain sequence with its context. The target antigen is unknown. Isolated RNA was reverse transcribed in full, so expressed TCRB transcripts were sequenced. TCRdb keeps only in-frame clones here, not all; method: immunoSEQ multiplex PCR. Of about 280,000 clones in the sample, roughly 15% are singletons; the top ten hold 0.015% to 0.019%. V was clipped by 4 bases and J by 8 bases, with 17 bases between them. CDR1 and CDR2 from the germline V gene are ENHRY and SYGVKD. The CDR3 totals 14 residues. The data belong to a study of beta chain features in type 1 diabetes. Overall study findings and caveats: Among patients with Type 1 diabetes, TCRB CDR3s were moderately but significantly shorter in every one of the four CD4+ subsets.

The TCR comes from a man in his late teens or twenties with type 1 diabetes. This sequence joins TRBV10-3 and TRBJ1-2, with TRBD1 as a possible D gene (5 bases). Sequenced sample: naive CD4+ T cells from blood. The chain's CDR3 is CAISATGRPLGYTF. DNA for the CDR3: TGTGCCATCAGTGCTACAGGCCGGCCTTTAGGCTACACCTTC.